A single sample is the source of the 24 T cell receptor beta chains below, sequenced in a study of PD-1 blockade in classical Hodgkin lymphoma. Using immunoSEQ multiplex PCR, the repertoire was profiled, and TCRdb retains in-frame clones only, with some absent. The sample includes 130,000 to 150,000 clones, about 81% of them seen just once. Every patient experienced relapse after autologous stem cell transplantation, and brentuximab vedotin exposure varied. Sequencing used peripheral blood mononuclear cells (PBMCs), obtained before the second cycle of nivolumab. The receptors here all came from a human donor with classical Hodgkin lymphoma.

CDR3 bases: TGTGCCAGCAGTTCGGGACGGACTAATGAAAAACTGTTTTTT. Its translation: CASSSGRTNEKLFF. The rearrangement joins TRBV6-7 to TRBJ1-4, with a weak D call TRBD1 (5 bases). TRBV6-7 is annotated as an ORF whose role is uncertain. V dropped 4 bases and J dropped 2 bases, with 8 bases sitting between them. The CDR3 loop spans 14 amino acids.

This clone turned up a few times. The chain carries TRBV5-1 and TRBJ2-7; 8 nucleotides agree with TRBD1. CDR1 and CDR2 from the germline V gene are SGHRS and YFSETQ. CDR3 length: 15 amino acids. J lost 0 bases, V lost 4 bases, and 6 bases had no gene match. The CDR3 DNA sequence: TGCGCCAGCAGCATGACAGGGGACGCCTCCTACGAGCAGTACTTC. Translating gives CASSMTGDASYEQYF.

The chain recombines TRBV4-1 with TRBJ1-4, with 8 bases fitting TRBD1. This CDR3 comprises 17 residues. The V segment lost 4 bases and the J segment 3 bases; nucleotides outside the gene matches: 10. Per germline, CDR1 MGHRA and CDR2 YSYEKL. The CDR3 protein is CASSRGHQGQANEKLFF. The CDR3 DNA reads as TGCGCCAGCAGCCGCGGGCACCAGGGACAGGCTAATGAAAAACTGTTTTTT.

This chain links TRBV5-1 with TRBJ2-1; D remains unclear. CDR3 length equals 15 residues. Germline CDR1 and CDR2: SGHRS and YFSETQ. V was pared by 0 bases and J by 8 bases, with 15 bases between. Here the CDR3 reads CASSLDGGTGDEQFF. CDR3 in DNA: TGCGCCAGCAGCTTGGATGGCGGCACTGGTGATGAGCAGTTCTTC. Drawing the rest from reference TRBV5-1 and TRBJ2-1, the complete variable domain is KAGVTQTPRYLIKTRGQQVTLSCSPISGHRSVSWYQQTPGQGLQFLFEYFSETQRNKGNFPGRFSGRQFSNSRSEMNVSTLELGDSALYLCASSLDGGTGDEQFFGPGTRLTVL.

The V call is TRBV10-3, the J call TRBJ1-4, with TRBD1 matching 7 bases. This CDR3 is 13 amino acids long. V trimming: 2 bases; J trimming: 8 bases; junction bases outside the gene matches: 2. Germline V lookup: CDR1 ENHRY, CDR2 SYGVKD. As DNA, the CDR3 is TGTGCCATCAGTGAGAACAGGGGCGAAAAACTGTTTTTT. Its protein is CAISENRGEKLFF.

The chain joins TRBV7-7 to TRBJ2-1; D may correspond to TRBD1 or TRBD2 (5 bases each). The CDR3 has 14 amino acids. V was clipped by 1 base and J by 7 bases, with 11 bases between them. CDR1 and CDR2 (germline): SSHAT, FNYEAQ (reference sequence). The CDR3 is CASSLVFGGNEQFF. CDR3 bases: TGTGCCAGCAGCTTAGTTTTTGGGGGAAATGAGCAGTTCTTC.

This chain joins TRBV7-9 and TRBJ2-7; D uncertain. V was pared by 0 bases and J by 3 bases, with 12 bases between. The germline CDR1 and CDR2 sequences are SEHNR and FQNEAQ (reference sequence). CDR3 length: 15 residues. In nucleotides, the CDR3 is TGTGCCAGCAGCTTAGCCGGTGATGAGCACTACGAGCAGTACTTC. This encodes CASSLAGDEHYEQYF. Variable domain in full (rest from reference TRBV7-9 and TRBJ2-7): DTGVSQNPRHKITKRGQNVTFRCDPISEHNRLYWYRQTLGQGPEFLTYFQNEAQLEKSRLLSDRFSAERPKGSFSTLEIQRTEQGDSAMYLCASSLAGDEHYEQYFGPGTRLTVT.

The chain has TRBV2 and TRBJ1-5; a possible D gene is TRBD1 (5 bases). In germline, CDR1 is SNHLY, CDR2 FYNNEI. This CDR3 comprises 13 residues. Trimming stripped 4 bases from V and 6 bases from J, with 10 bases between. The CDR3 sequence is CASSGGEGQPQHF. CDR3 in DNA: TGTGCCAGCAGTGGGGGGGAGGGTCAGCCCCAGCATTTT.

This chain joins TRBV9 and TRBJ1-1, with 9 bases that match TRBD1. This CDR3 region has 15 residues. Germline loops: CDR1 SGDLS, CDR2 YYNGEE. Germline trimming cut 1 base from V and 5 bases from J; bases unmatched to any gene: 6. CDR3 amino acids: CASSVILTGGTEAFF. As DNA, the CDR3 is TGTGCCAGCAGCGTAATTCTGACAGGGGGGACTGAAGCTTTCTTT.

The chain carries TRBV6-5 and TRBJ2-6; no firm D call. The CDR3 covers 15 residues. Germline CDR1 MNHEY, CDR2 SVGAGI. V dropped 6 bases and J dropped 0 bases, with 9 bases sitting between them. For the CDR3, the DNA is TGTGCCAGCAGAGGAGCTTCCTCTGGGGCCAACGTCCTGACTTTC. Protein product: CASRGASSGANVLTF.

This clone appeared a few times. V is TRBV6-5 and J is TRBJ1-6; 7 bases fit TRBD1. This CDR3 region has 16 residues. V trimming: 0 bases; J trimming: 6 bases; junction bases outside the gene matches: 5. The germline gives CDR1 MNHEY, CDR2 SVGAGI. CDR3 in amino acids: CASSYSSQGGNSPLHF. CDR3 nucleotide sequence: TGTGCCAGCAGTTACTCGTCCCAGGGGGGTAATTCACCCCTCCACTTT.

This clone was recorded a few times. CDR3 loop: CASSPTLAGETQYF. The CDR3 DNA sequence: TGTGCCAGCAGCCCAACCTTAGCGGGAGAGACCCAGTACTTC. This rearrangement joins TRBV7-2 to TRBJ2-5; 7 bases line up with TRBD2. The trim removed 5 bases at V and 4 bases at J, leaving 7 bases unmatched. The germline CDR1 and CDR2 sequences are SGHTA and FQGNSA. The CDR3 has 14 amino acids.

The rearrangement uses TRBV5-6 and TRBJ2-2, with D possibly being TRBD2 (5 bases). The CDR3 consists of 14 residues. Trimming took 1 base from V and 4 from J, leaving 8 bases between them. The germline V gene has CDR1 SGHDT and CDR2 YYEEEE. CDR3 nucleotide sequence: TGTGCCAGCAGCTTGTTCCGGGGCACCGGGGAGCTGTTTTTT. This sequence encodes CASSLFRGTGELFF.

This clone was counted only a few times. The rearrangement joins TRBV19 to TRBJ1-5; no clear D gene. There are 15 residues in the CDR3. V was clipped by 5 bases and J by 1 base, with 12 bases between them. The V gene's germline CDR1 is LNHDA and CDR2 SQIVND (reference sequence). CDR3 sequence reads: CASSSNSRSNQPQHF. The CDR3 DNA follows: TGTGCCAGTAGTTCGAACAGTCGAAGCAATCAGCCCCAGCATTTT.

This rearrangement joins TRBV6-1 to TRBJ2-7, with 7 bases fitting TRBD1. The CDR3 contains 14 residues. After removal of 4 bases from V and 3 bases from J, the junction contained 6 bases not matched to a gene. Germline lookup yields CDR1 MNHNS and CDR2 SASEGT. This CDR3 is CASSAYRGSYEQYF. The DNA of the CDR3 is TGTGCCAGCAGTGCCTACAGGGGAAGCTACGAGCAGTACTTC.

The J gene is TRBJ2-7, the V gene TRBV6-1, with 8 bases identical to TRBD1. The V segment lost 4 bases and the J segment 3 bases; nucleotides outside the gene matches: 5. This CDR3 region has 14 residues. Germline assignment: CDR1 MNHNS and CDR2 SASEGT. For the CDR3, the DNA is TGTGCCAGCAGTGCTAGGACAGGGAGCTACGAGCAGTACTTC. This translates into CASSARTGSYEQYF.

The chain carries TRBV5-1 and TRBJ2-3, with TRBD2 matching 8 bases. V was clipped by 3 bases and J by 5 bases; unmatched bases: 5. This CDR3 spans 14 amino acids. Germline assignment: CDR1 SGHRS and CDR2 YFSETQ. CDR3 in DNA: TGCGCCAGCAGCTCAAGACTAGCGCAAGATACGCAGTATTTT. Translated, it gives CASSSRLAQDTQYF.

This chain connects TRBV27 to TRBJ2-1; unclear D gene. V dropped 6 bases and J dropped 3 bases, with 6 bases sitting between them. The CDR3 has 12 residues. Germline V gene data show CDR1 as MNHEY and CDR2 as SMNVEV (reference sequence). CDR3: CASSRGYNEQFF. CDR3 in DNA: TGTGCCAGCAGCCGCGGCTACAATGAGCAGTTCTTC.

J is TRBJ1-2 and V is TRBV30; D gene unclear. Trimming stripped 4 bases from V and 9 bases from J, with 21 bases between. This CDR3 is built from 14 residues. Germline CDR1 and CDR2: GTSNPN and SVGIG (reference sequence). The CDR3 DNA follows: TGTGCCTGGACCCCCAAGGGAGTCCTAAAGAGCTACACCTTC. Translated: CAWTPKGVLKSYTF. Looking up the rest from reference TRBV30 and TRBJ1-2 gives the full variable domain: SQTIHQWPATLVQPVGSPLSLECTVEGTSNPNLYWYRQAAGRGLQLLFYSVGIGQISSEVPQNLSASRPQDRQFILSSKKLLLSDSGFYLCAWTPKGVLKSYTFGSGTRLTVV.

This rearrangement joins TRBV5-1 to TRBJ1-4; no definite D call. Trimming left V 0 bases short and J 8 bases short, with 23 bases between. This CDR3 comprises 18 residues. The germline V gene encodes CDR1 SGHRS and CDR2 YFSETQ. This CDR3 is CASSLANGVEHLREKLFF. The CDR3 region has the DNA TGCGCCAGCAGCTTGGCCAACGGGGTGGAGCACTTAAGGGAAAAACTGTTTTTT.

V is TRBV7-3 and J is TRBJ1-2; possibly TRBD1 for D (5 bases). The V and J ends lost 1 base and 8 bases respectively, with 17 bases between them. Germline V lookup: CDR1 SGHTA, CDR2 FQGTGA. The CDR3 extends over 15 amino acids. The CDR3 DNA reads as TGTGCCAGCAGCTTAAAGCCTCAGGGACGAGACGGCTACACCTTC. Its protein product is CASSLKPQGRDGYTF.

The J gene is TRBJ2-2, the V gene TRBV19; tentatively, D is TRBD2 (5 bases). The CDR3 has 14 residues. Germline V gene data show CDR1 as LNHDA and CDR2 as SQIVND (reference sequence). Trimming took off 6 bases at V and 6 bases at J, with 14 bases between the two ends. The CDR3, as DNA: TGTGCCAGTAGGGCCAGGAGGCAAGCCGGGGAGCTGTTTTTT. This gives the protein CASRARRQAGELFF.

The chain employs TRBV5-1 and TRBJ2-1, with a tentative D call TRBD1 (6 bases). The CDR3 loop spans 15 amino acids. The V end lost 3 bases, the J end lost 5 bases, and 15 bases lay between the germline ends. Germline V gene sequence: CDR1 SGHRS, CDR2 YFSETQ. The CDR3 DNA reads TGCGCCAGCAGCTCTGGACAGCCCGGGGACAATGAGCAGTTCTTC. Protein product: CASSSGQPGDNEQFF.

The J gene is TRBJ2-1, the V gene TRBV5-1; 9 bases line up with TRBD2. This CDR3 contains 11 residues. After removal of 6 bases from V and 8 bases from J, the junction contained 0 bases not matched to a gene. Germline lookup yields CDR1 SGHRS and CDR2 YFSETQ. CDR3 DNA sequence: TGCGCCAGCAAGCGGGGGGATGAGCAGTTCTTC. Protein sequence: CASKRGDEQFF.